These 15 T cell receptor beta chains were all obtained from the same sample, sequenced in a study of blood T cell repertoires in COVID-19. Clones were read by immunoSEQ multiplex PCR, and TCRdb kept only the in-frame ones, dropping some. The data contain approximately 74,000 clones, approximately 85% of them seen just once; the ten biggest clones take up approximately 7.4%. The sample taken for sequencing was peripheral blood. Source of these receptors: a man in his 70s with acute or convalescent COVID-19.

This rearrangement joins TRBV7-9 to TRBJ1-5, with TRBD1 identical over 7 bases. The germline V gene has CDR1 SEHNR and CDR2 FQNEAQ (reference sequence). V shed 5 bases, J shed 6 bases, and the junction held 10 bases outside the gene matches. CDR3 length: 15 amino acids. The CDR3 DNA sequence: TGTGCCAGCAGCATATCGACAGGGTTGCCTCAGCCCCAGCATTTT. Translated, it gives CASSISTGLPQPQHF.

The table lists this clone with a few counts. The chain uses TRBV12-3 or TRBV12-4 and TRBJ1-3, with D uncertain. Trimming pared 3 bases from V and 0 bases from J, leaving 3 bases between. This CDR3 has 13 amino acids. The CDR3 protein is CASSFSSGNTIYF. The CDR3 nucleotides read TGTGCCAGCAGTTTCAGCTCTGGAAACACCATATATTTT.

The CDR3: CASGSRGINEKLFF. The CDR3 bases are TGTGCCAGCGGGAGCAGGGGAATCAATGAAAAACTGTTTTTT. The chain combines TRBV13 with TRBJ1-4, with a tentative D call TRBD1 (6 bases). The CDR3 is made up of 14 amino acids. Trimming took off 8 bases at V and 5 bases at J, with 15 bases between the two ends. CDR1 and CDR2 (germline): PRHDT, FYEKMQ (reference sequence).

V gene TRBV7-2 combines with J gene TRBJ2-7; TRBD2 matches at 11 bases. Germline lookup yields CDR1 SGHTA and CDR2 FQGNSA. The CDR3 runs to 15 residues. Trimming cost V 7 bases and J 3 bases; bases outside gene matches: 8. The CDR3 coding sequence is TGTGCCAGCACCCCAACTAGCGGGGGATACTACGAGCAGTACTTC. Protein product: CASTPTSGGYYEQYF.

The chain combines TRBV6-2 or TRBV6-3 with TRBJ2-1; 12 nucleotides line up with TRBD2. With 2 bases clipped from V and 7 bases from J, the junction kept 3 bases outside the gene matches. This CDR3 has 15 amino acids. Germline CDR1 reads MNHEY; CDR2 reads SVGEGT. The CDR3 sequence: CASSYLAGGVNEQFF. In DNA, the CDR3 is TGTGCCAGCAGTTACCTAGCGGGGGGGGTAAATGAGCAGTTCTTC.

The chain links TRBV29-1 to TRBJ1-1, with D possibly being TRBD1 (6 bases). Germline V gene data show CDR1 as SQVTM and CDR2 as ANQGSEA. V shed 3 bases and J shed 3 bases, with 11 bases lying between them. This CDR3 has 13 residues. The CDR3 loop reads CSVDGSGDTEAFF. The CDR3 bases are TGCAGCGTTGATGGGTCAGGGGACACTGAAGCTTTCTTT.

The CDR3 nucleotides read TGTGCCAGCAGTGACGGACTAGCGGGCACAGATACGCAGTATTTT. This translates into CASSDGLAGTDTQYF. V and J are TRBV27 and TRBJ2-3; 10 positions match TRBD2. The CDR3 consists of 15 residues. J gave up 1 base and V 5 bases, and 3 bases lay outside the gene matches. From germline, CDR1 is MNHEY and CDR2 SMNVEV (reference sequence).

This rearrangement joins TRBV9 to TRBJ1-3, with 12 bases lining up with TRBD1. Germline loops: CDR1 SGDLS, CDR2 YYNGEE. The CDR3 contains 17 residues. The junction had 6 bases not matched to a gene; V was cut back by 3 bases and J by 2 bases. CDR3 protein: CASSARDRGQTGNTIYF. CDR3 in DNA: TGTGCCAGCAGCGCCCGGGACAGGGGGCAAACTGGAAACACCATATATTTT.

The gene calls are TRBV25-1 and TRBJ1-5, with 7 bases that match TRBD1. Germline V CDR1 and CDR2: MGHDK, SYGVNS. After removal of 7 bases from V and 6 bases from J, the junction contained 3 bases not matched to a gene. The CDR3 sequence is 12 residues long. For the CDR3, the DNA is TGTGCCAGCAATACAGGGGTTCAGCCCCAGCATTTT. The encoded protein is CASNTGVQPQHF.

The gene calls are TRBV7-9 and TRBJ1-2, with 7 bases lining up with TRBD1. The V segment lost 5 bases and the J segment 1 base; nucleotides outside the gene matches: 10. This CDR3 region has 16 residues. Germline loops: CDR1 SEHNR, CDR2 FQNEAQ (reference sequence). CDR3 protein: CASSPGTVVGNYGYTF. CDR3 in DNA: TGTGCCAGCAGCCCCGGGACAGTCGTGGGTAACTATGGCTACACCTTC.

The CDR3 reads CASSFGQENTEAFF. The DNA of the CDR3 is TGTGCCAGCAGCTTTGGCCAGGAGAACACTGAAGCTTTCTTT. The chain uses TRBV7-9 and TRBJ1-1; no reliable D call. V lost 3 bases and J 1 base, leaving 9 bases between the germline ends. The CDR3 is made up of 14 amino acids. Germline assignment: CDR1 SEHNR and CDR2 FQNEAQ (reference sequence).

This sequence joins TRBV3-1 (or the pseudogene TRBV3-2) and TRBJ1-3; D possibly corresponds to TRBD1 (5 bases). The CDR3 sequence is 16 residues long. V was shortened by 1 base and J by 4 bases, with 14 bases between the two germline ends. In germline, CDR1 is LGHDT, CDR2 YNNKEL (reference sequence). The chain's CDR3 is CASSQAVPGRGNTIYF. The CDR3 DNA reads TGTGCCAGCAGCCAAGCGGTTCCAGGGCGAGGAAACACCATATATTTT.

This clone has only a few counts. The chain recombines TRBV3-1 (or the pseudogene TRBV3-2) with TRBJ1-2; 9 nucleotides line up with TRBD1. The CDR3 spans 14 residues. V was pared by 3 bases and J by 5 bases, with 4 bases of the junction left unmatched. Per germline, CDR1 LGHDT and CDR2 YNNKEL (reference sequence). In DNA, the CDR3 is TGTGCCAGCAGCCAGGCCGGGACAGGGTATGGCTACACCTTC. It encodes CASSQAGTGYGYTF.

The rearrangement joins TRBV19 to TRBJ2-3; TRBD1 matches 8 bases. Germline V lookup: CDR1 LNHDA, CDR2 SQIVND (reference sequence). This CDR3 spans 16 amino acids. The ends lost 5 bases at V and 1 base at J; junction bases unmatched: 8. CDR3 coding DNA: TGTGCCAGTAGTGACCCCAGGGGGCGGGGCACAGATACGCAGTATTTT. This gives the protein CASSDPRGRGTDTQYF.

The table lists this clone with a few counts. The chain uses TRBV20-1 and TRBJ1-2; possible D gene TRBD1, 5 bases. V shed 7 bases and J shed 5 bases, with 11 bases lying between them. The CDR3 is made up of 11 amino acids. Per the germline V gene, CDR1 is DFQATT and CDR2 is SNEGSKA (reference sequence). The CDR3 loop reads CSGKGDYGYTF. The CDR3, as DNA: TGCAGTGGTAAAGGGGATTATGGCTACACCTTC.